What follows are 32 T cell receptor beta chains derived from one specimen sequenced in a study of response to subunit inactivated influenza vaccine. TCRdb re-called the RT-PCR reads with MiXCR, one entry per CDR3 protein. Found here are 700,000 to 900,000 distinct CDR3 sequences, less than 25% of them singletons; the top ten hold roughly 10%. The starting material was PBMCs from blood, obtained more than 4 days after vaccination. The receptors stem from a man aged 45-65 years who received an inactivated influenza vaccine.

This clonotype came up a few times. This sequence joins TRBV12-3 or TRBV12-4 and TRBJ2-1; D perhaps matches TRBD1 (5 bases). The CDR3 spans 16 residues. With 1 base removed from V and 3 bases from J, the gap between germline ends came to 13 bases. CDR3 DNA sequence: TGTGCCAGCAGTTTAGTGGCCAGGGCTCGCTACAATGAGCAGTTCTTC. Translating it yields CASSLVARARYNEQFF.

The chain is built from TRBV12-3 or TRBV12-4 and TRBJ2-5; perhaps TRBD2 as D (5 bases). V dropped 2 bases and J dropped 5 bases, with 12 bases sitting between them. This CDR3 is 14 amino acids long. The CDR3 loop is CASSLRMGGETQYF. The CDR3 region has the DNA TGTGCCAGCAGTTTAAGGATGGGCGGGGAGACCCAGTACTTC.

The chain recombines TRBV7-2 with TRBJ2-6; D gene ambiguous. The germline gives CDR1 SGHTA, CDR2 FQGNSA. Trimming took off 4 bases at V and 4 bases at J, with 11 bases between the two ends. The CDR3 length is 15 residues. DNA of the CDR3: TGTGCCAGCAGCTCCCGGAAGTGGGGGGCCAACGTCCTGACTTTC. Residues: CASSSRKWGANVLTF.

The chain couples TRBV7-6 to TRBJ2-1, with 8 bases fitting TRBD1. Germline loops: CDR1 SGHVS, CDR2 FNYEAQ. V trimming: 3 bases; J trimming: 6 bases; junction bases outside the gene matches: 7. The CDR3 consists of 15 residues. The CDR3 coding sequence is TGTGCCAGCAGCTTCGAACGGACAGGGCGCAATGAGCAGTTCTTC. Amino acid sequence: CASSFERTGRNEQFF.

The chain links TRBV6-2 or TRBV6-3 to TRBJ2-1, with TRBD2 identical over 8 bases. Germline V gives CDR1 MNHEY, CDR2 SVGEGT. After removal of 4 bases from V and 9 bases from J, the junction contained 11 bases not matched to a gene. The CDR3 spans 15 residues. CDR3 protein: CASSSFGGGRVEQFF. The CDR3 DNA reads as TGTGCCAGCAGTTCTTTCGGGGGGGGGCGCGTTGAGCAGTTCTTC.

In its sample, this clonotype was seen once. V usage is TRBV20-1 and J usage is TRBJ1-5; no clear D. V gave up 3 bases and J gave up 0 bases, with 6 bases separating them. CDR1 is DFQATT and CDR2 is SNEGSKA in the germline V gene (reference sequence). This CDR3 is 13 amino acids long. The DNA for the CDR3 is TGCAGTGCTAGTTCGCGTAGCAATCAGCCCCAGCATTTT. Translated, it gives CSASSRSNQPQHF.

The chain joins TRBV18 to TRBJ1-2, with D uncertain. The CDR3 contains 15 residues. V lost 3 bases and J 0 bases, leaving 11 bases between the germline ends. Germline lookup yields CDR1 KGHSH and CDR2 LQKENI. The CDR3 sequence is CASSPAVGANYGYTF. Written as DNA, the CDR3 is TGTGCCAGCTCACCCGCAGTCGGAGCTAACTATGGCTACACCTTC.

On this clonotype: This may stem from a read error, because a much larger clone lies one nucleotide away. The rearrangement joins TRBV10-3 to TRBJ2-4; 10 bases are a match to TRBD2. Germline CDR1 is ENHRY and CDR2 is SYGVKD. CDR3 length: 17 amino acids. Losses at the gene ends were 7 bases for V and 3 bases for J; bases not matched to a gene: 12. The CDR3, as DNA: TGTGCCATCACCCCCCCGGGACTAGCGAAGGTCAAAAACATTCAGTACTTC. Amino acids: CAITPPGLAKVKNIQYF.

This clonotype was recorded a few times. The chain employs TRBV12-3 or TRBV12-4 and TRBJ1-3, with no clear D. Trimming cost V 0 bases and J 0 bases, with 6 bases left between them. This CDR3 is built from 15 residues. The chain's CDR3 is CASSLAGSSGNTIYF. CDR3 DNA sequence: TGTGCCAGCAGTTTAGCAGGGTCCTCTGGAAACACCATATATTTT.

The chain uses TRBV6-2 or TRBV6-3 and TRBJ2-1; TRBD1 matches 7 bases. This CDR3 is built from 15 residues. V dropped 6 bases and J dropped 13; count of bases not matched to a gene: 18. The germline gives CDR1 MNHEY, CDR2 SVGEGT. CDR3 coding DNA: TGTGCCAGCAGACATACCGGGACAGCCGACCTTCAACAGTTCTTC. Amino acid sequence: CASRHTGTADLQQFF.

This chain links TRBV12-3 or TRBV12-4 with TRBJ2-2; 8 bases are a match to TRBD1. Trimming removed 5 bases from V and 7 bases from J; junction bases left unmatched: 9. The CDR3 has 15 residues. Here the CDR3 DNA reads TGTGCCAGCAGTCCGGCGGACAGGGTCTTCGGGGAGCTGTTTTTT. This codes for CASSPADRVFGELFF.

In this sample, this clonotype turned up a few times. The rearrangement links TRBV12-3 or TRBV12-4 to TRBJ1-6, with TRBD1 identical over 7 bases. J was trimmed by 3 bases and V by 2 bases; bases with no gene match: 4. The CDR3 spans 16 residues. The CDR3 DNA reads TGTGCCAGCAGTTTATCGGGACAGCTCTATAATTCACCCCTCCACTTT. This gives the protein CASSLSGQLYNSPLHF.

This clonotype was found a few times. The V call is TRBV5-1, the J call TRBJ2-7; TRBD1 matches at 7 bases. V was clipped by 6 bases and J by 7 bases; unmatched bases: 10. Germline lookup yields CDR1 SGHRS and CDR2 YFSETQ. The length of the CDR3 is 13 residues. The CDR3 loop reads CASTYRGPGEQYF. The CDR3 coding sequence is TGCGCCAGCACGTACAGGGGCCCTGGGGAGCAGTACTTC.

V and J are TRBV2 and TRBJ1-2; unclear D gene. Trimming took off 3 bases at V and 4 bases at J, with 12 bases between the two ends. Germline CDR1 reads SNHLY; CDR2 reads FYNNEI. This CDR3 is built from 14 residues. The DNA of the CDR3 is TGTGCCAGCAGTGATCTGGGAGGTTTCTATGGCTACACCTTC. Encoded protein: CASSDLGGFYGYTF.

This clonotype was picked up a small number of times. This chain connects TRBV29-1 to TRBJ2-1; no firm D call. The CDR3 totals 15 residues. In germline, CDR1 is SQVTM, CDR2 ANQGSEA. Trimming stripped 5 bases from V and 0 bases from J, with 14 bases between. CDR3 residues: CSVNQQMSSYNEQFF. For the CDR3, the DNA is TGCAGCGTTAACCAACAGATGAGCTCCTACAATGAGCAGTTCTTC.

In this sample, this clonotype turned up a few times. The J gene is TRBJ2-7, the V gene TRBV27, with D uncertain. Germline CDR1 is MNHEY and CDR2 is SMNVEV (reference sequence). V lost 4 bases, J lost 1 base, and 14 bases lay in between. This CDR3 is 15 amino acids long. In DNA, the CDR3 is TGTGCCAGCAGTTCAGTAATGACGGCTTCCTACGAGCAGTACTTC. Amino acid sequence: CASSSVMTASYEQYF.

The DNA of the CDR3 is TGTGCCAGCAGCCACCCAAGGGACAGGGTTGCCTTAGATACGCAGTATTTT. Translation: CASSHPRDRVALDTQYF. The genes are TRBV7-2 and TRBJ2-3; TRBD1 agrees at 9 bases. The germline gives CDR1 SGHTA, CDR2 FQGNSA. The CDR3 runs 17 residues. V shed 5 bases and J 5 bases; nucleotides not matched to a gene: 14.

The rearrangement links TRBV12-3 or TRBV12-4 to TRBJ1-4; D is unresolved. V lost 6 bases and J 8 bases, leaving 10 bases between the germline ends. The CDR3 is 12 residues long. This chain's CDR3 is CASSLRGEKLFF. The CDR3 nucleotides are TGTGCCAGCAGCCTGAGAGGGGAAAAACTGTTTTTT.

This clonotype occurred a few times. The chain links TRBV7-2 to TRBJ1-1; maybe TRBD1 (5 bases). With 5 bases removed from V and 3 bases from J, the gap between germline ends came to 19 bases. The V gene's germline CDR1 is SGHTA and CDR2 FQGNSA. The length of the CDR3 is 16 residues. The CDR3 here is CASSTKGQTSYTEAFF. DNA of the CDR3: TGTGCCAGCAGCACTAAGGGGCAGACTTCTTACACTGAAGCTTTCTTT.

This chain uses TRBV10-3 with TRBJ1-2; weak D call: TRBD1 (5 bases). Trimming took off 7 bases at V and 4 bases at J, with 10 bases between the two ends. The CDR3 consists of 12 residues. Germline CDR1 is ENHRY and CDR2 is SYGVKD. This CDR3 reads CAITRDLYGYTF. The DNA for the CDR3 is TGTGCCATCACCAGGGACCTCTATGGCTACACCTTC.

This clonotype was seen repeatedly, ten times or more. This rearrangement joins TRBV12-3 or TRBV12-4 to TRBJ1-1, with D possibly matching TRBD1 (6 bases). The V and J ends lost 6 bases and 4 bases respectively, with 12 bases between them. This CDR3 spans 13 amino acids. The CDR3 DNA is TGTGCCAGCAGCTCCACAGGGATCACTGAAGCTTTCTTT. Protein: CASSSTGITEAFF.

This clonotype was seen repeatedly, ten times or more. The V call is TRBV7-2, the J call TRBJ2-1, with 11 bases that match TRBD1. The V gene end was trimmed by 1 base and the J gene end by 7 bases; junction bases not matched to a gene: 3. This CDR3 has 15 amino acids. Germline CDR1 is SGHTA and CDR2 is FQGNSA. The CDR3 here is CASSLVGTGGNEQFF. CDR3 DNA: TGTGCCAGCAGCTTAGTCGGGACAGGGGGTAATGAGCAGTTCTTC.

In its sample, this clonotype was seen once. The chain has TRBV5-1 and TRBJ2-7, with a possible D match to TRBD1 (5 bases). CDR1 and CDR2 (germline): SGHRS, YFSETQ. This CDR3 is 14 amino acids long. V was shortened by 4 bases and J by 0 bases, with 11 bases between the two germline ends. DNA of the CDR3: TGCGCCAGCAGCACCGACAGCATCTCCTACGAGCAGTACTTC. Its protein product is CASSTDSISYEQYF.

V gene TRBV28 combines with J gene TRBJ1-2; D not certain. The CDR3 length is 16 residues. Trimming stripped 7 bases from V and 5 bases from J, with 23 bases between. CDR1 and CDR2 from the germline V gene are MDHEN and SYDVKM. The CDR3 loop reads CASTLSVAATKYGYTF. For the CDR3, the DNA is TGTGCCAGCACTTTGTCCGTGGCAGCCACGAAGTATGGCTACACCTTC.

The CDR3 loop is CASSLQGLSSEQYF. CDR3 in DNA: TGTGCCAGCAGCTTACAGGGTCTTAGCAGTGAGCAGTACTTC. This chain uses TRBV5-6 with TRBJ2-7; tentative D call: TRBD1 (6 bases). Germline CDR1 and CDR2: SGHDT and YYEEEE. The CDR3 spans 14 residues. Trimming removed 2 bases from V and 7 bases from J, with 16 bases in between.

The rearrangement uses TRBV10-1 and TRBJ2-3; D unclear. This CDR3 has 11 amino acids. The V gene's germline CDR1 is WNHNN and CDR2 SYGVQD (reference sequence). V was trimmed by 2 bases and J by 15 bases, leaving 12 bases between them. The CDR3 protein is CASSEGIRRYF. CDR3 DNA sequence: TGCGCCAGCAGTGAGGGGATACGGCGCTATTTT.

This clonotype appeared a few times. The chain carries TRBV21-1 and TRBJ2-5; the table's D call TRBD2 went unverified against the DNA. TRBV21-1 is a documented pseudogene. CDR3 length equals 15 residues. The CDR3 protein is CASALGSGRKETQYF. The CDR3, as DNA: TGTGCCAGCGCTCTTGGTTCGGGCCGCAAAGAGACCCAGTACTTC.

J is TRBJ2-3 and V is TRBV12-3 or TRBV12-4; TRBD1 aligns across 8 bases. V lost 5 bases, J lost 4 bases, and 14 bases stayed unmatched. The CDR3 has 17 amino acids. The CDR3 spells CASSGVLKDRDSDTQYF. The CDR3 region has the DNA TGTGCCAGCAGTGGGGTCCTCAAGGACAGGGATTCAGATACGCAGTATTTT.

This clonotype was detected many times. The CDR3: CASSFSGDRTDTQYF. The CDR3 DNA reads TGCGCCAGCAGCTTCAGCGGGGACCGCACAGATACGCAGTATTTT. This rearrangement joins TRBV5-1 to TRBJ2-3; TRBD2 matches at 7 bases. The CDR3 consists of 15 residues. The V gene's germline CDR1 is SGHRS and CDR2 YFSETQ. Trimming at V came to 2 bases and at J to 1 base, leaving 4 bases not matched to a gene.

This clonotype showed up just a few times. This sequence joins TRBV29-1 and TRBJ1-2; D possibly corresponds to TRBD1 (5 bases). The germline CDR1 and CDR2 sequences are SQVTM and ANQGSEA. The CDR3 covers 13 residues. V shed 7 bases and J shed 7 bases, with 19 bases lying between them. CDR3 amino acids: CSATGTEVSGYTF. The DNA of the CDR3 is TGCAGCGCCACCGGGACTGAGGTCTCTGGCTACACCTTC.

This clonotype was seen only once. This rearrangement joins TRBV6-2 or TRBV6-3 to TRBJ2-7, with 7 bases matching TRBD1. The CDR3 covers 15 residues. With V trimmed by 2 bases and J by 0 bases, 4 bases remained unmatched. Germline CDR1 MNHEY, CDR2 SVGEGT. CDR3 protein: CASSYGTESSYEQYF. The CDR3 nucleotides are TGTGCCAGCAGTTACGGGACAGAGAGCTCCTACGAGCAGTACTTC.

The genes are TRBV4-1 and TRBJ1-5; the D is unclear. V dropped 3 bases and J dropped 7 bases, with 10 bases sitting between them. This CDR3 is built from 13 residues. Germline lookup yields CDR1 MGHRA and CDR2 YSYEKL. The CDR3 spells CASSQLQRQPQHF. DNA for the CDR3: TGCGCCAGCAGCCAGCTACAGAGGCAGCCCCAGCATTTT.